These 5 T cell receptor beta chains were sequenced from one sample in a study of identifying expanded T cells in peripheral blood. TCRdb keeps only in-frame clones here, not all; method: immunoSEQ multiplex PCR. The profile covers 90,000 to 110,000 clones, with about 87% appearing a single time and 7.5% to 10% taken by the ten largest. Sequencing was performed on blood. Receptors were obtained from a person aged 18 to 75 in good health.

This clone was detected once. CDR3 amino acids: CASSPVLLEGSYEQYF. CDR3 bases: TGCGCCAGCAGCCCCGTCTTGTTGGAGGGCTCCTACGAGCAGTACTTC. This sequence joins TRBV5-1 and TRBJ2-7, with D possibly TRBD2 on 6 matching bases. This CDR3 contains 16 residues. The V and J ends lost 4 bases and 0 bases respectively, with 17 bases between them. Germline V gene data show CDR1 as SGHRS and CDR2 as YFSETQ.

This sequence joins TRBV10-3 and TRBJ2-7; 10 bases are a match to TRBD2. V dropped 7 bases and J dropped 2; count of bases not matched to a gene: 8. Germline V lookup: CDR1 ENHRY, CDR2 SYGVKD. CDR3 length: 15 amino acids. CDR3 in amino acids: CAITPSSGRPYEQYF. Here the CDR3 DNA reads TGTGCCATCACTCCCTCTAGCGGGAGACCCTACGAGCAGTACTTC.

DNA of the CDR3: TGTGCCATCACGAAGACAGGGGCCGGGACTAGCGTGAACAATGAGCAGTTCTTC. Protein: CAITKTGAGTSVNNEQFF. The rearrangement links TRBV2 to TRBJ2-1, with 10 bases matching TRBD2. This CDR3 has 18 residues. Trimming cost V 10 bases and J 5 bases; bases outside gene matches: 20. Germline CDR1 SNHLY, CDR2 FYNNEI.

A single count supports this clone. The chain carries TRBV27 and TRBJ2-3; 9 bases are a match to TRBD1. With V trimmed by 5 bases and J by 8 bases, 20 bases remained unmatched. The CDR3 has 18 residues. The germline V gene encodes CDR1 MNHEY and CDR2 SMNVEV (reference sequence). Here the CDR3 reads CASSIQPGTGSRGGTQYF. The CDR3 nucleotides read TGTGCCAGCAGTATCCAACCCGGGACAGGGAGTCGCGGGGGTACGCAGTATTTT.

Here the CDR3 reads CASSLGTGTAVTEAFF. In DNA, the CDR3 is TGTGCCAGCAGCTTGGGTACTGGGACTGCGGTCACTGAAGCTTTCTTT. The genes are TRBV5-5 and TRBJ1-1; the D gene is possibly TRBD1 (5 bases). V shed 0 bases and J shed 4 bases, with 16 bases lying between them. Germline lookup yields CDR1 SGHKS and CDR2 YYEKEE (reference sequence). CDR3 size: 16 residues.